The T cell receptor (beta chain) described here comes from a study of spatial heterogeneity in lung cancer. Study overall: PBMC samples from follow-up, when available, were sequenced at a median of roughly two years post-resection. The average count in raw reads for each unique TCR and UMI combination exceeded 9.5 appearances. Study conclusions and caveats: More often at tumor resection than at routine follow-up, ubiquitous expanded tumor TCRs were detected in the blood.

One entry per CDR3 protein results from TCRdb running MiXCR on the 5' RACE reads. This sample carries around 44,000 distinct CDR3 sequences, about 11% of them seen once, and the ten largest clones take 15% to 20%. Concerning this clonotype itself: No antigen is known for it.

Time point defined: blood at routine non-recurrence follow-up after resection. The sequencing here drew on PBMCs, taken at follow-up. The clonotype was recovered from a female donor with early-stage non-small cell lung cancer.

CDR3 sequence reads: CASNELGNTIYF. The CDR3 nucleotides read TGTGCCAGCAATGAACTCGGAAACACCATATATTTT. The chain combines TRBV12-3 or TRBV12-4 with TRBJ1-3; D not resolved. CDR3 size: 12 residues. V was shortened by 7 bases and J by 4 bases, with 8 bases between the two germline ends.